This TCR beta chain appears in the sequencing data of a study of vaccination and CD4 T cells after COVID-19. Study background: By nasal swab PCR, the convalescent patients were SARS-CoV-2 positive, with about 10 mild cases and one severe.

Treatment in this sample: approximately 9-day PBMC culture with coronavirus spike peptide pools or control peptides (ViraFEST assay). PBMC cultures, at under 2.5 million cells per well, received around 10 IU/ml IL-2 and 9 to 10 ug/ml peptide pools. This clonotype has more than one count but fewer than ten. Its specificity is not known. Cultured CD4+ T-cell DNA underwent Oncomine TCR Beta short-read sequencing. TCRdb recomputed calls from the PCR reads with MiXCR, one row per CDR3 protein. Of fewer than 15,000 distinct CDR3 sequences in the sample, about 59% are singletons; the top ten hold approximately 7%. Input material: CD4+ T cells from blood, cultured in vitro. This receptor was identified in a human donor who had recovered from COVID-19.

CDR3: CTTRDRGHDGYTF. The CDR3, as DNA: TGCACAACCCGCGACAGGGGGCATGATGGCTACACCTTC. V and J are TRBV20-1 and TRBJ1-2, with TRBD1 matching over 10 bases. The CDR3 extends over 13 amino acids. CDR1 and CDR2 (germline): DFQATT, SNEGSKA (reference sequence).